This entry lists 4 T cell receptor beta chains sequenced from one sample in a study of cytomegalovirus exposure and HLA in healthy donors. Amplification used 60 Vbeta primers and 13 Jbeta primers. Profiling relied on immunoSEQ multiplex PCR, and the TCRdb table lists in-frame clones only, not all of them. Among roughly 150,000 clones listed, roughly four fifths were seen once. Sequencing was done on a sample of PBMCs. The source is a man between 40 and 49 years old in good health and CMV-seronegative.

This clone was recorded a few times. The chain uses TRBV19 and TRBJ2-7, with no clear D. The germline V gene encodes CDR1 LNHDA and CDR2 SQIVND (reference sequence). Trimming removed 0 bases at V and 1 base at J, with 10 bases between. This CDR3 has 15 residues. The CDR3 DNA reads TGTGCCAGTAGTATAGATCTGTGGCGGTCCTACGAGCAGTACTTC. This translates into CASSIDLWRSYEQYF.

This chain connects TRBV2 to TRBJ2-5, with D tentatively TRBD2 (5 bases). The germline V gene has CDR1 SNHLY and CDR2 FYNNEI. The V end was cut by 10 bases, the J end by 2 bases, with 11 bases between. This CDR3 is 12 amino acids long. The CDR3 loop is CATSGSQETQYF. As DNA, the CDR3 is TGTGCCACCTCGGGGAGTCAAGAGACCCAGTACTTC.

The chain has TRBV19 and TRBJ2-2, with 7 bases that match TRBD2. The CDR3 runs 16 residues. Trimming took 3 bases from V and 5 from J; bases not matched to a gene: 9. Germline V gene data show CDR1 as LNHDA and CDR2 as SQIVND (reference sequence). This CDR3 reads CASSIQAGAATGELFF. The CDR3 region has the DNA TGTGCCAGTAGTATCCAGGCGGGAGCGGCAACCGGGGAGCTGTTTTTT.

The genes are TRBV7-3 and TRBJ2-7; 8 bases are shared with TRBD1. CDR1 and CDR2 (germline): SGHTA, FQGTGA. The CDR3 has 15 residues. Trimming took 3 bases from V and 0 from J; bases not matched to a gene: 4. Written as DNA, the CDR3 is TGTGCCAGCAGCTTCCCGGGACAGGTCTCCTACGAGCAGTACTTC. Encoded protein: CASSFPGQVSYEQYF.